The entry below gives a single T cell receptor beta chain sequence along with its context. Sequencing was performed with immunoSEQ multiplex PCR; in TCRdb, only in-frame clones are kept and a portion is missing. The sample has roughly 100,000 clones; about 80% are singletons. The data are from a study of blood T cell repertoires in COVID-19. Germline V gene data show CDR1 as SGHRS and CDR2 as YFSETQ. The CDR3 is 14 residues long. V dropped 4 bases and J dropped 1 base, with 11 bases sitting between them. The rearrangement uses TRBV5-1 and TRBJ1-1; TRBD1 is a possible D gene (5 bases). The receptor was isolated from a man between 65 and 85 years old with acute or convalescent COVID-19. Sequencing used peripheral blood. CDR3 sequence: CASSPPTANTEAFF. In nucleotides, the CDR3 is TGCGCCAGCAGCCCGCCGACAGCGAACACTGAAGCTTTCTTT.